The clone carrying this T cell receptor (beta chain) is a singleton in its sample. Libraries were prepared by immunoSEQ multiplex PCR; TCRdb keeps only in-frame clonotypes and omits some of them. The sample has 25,000 to 30,000 clones; 82% are singletons. V lost 7 bases, J lost 6 bases, and 14 bases lay in between. Per germline, CDR1 SGHDT and CDR2 YYEEEE. This CDR3 contains 14 residues. Time point specified: recipient sample about 28 days before transplant, after cytoreduction. The record originates from a study of T cell clonotyping in hematopoietic cell transplantation. The sequencing used peripheral blood mononuclear cells, collected before stem cell transplant. The rearrangement links TRBV5-6 to TRBJ1-6, with D tentatively TRBD1 (5 bases). This receptor was identified in a man aged 35 to 55 with acute myeloid leukemia. Some clones in this sample may be carry-over from other donors' samples. The CDR3 here is CASGARPRNSPLHF. As DNA, the CDR3 is TGTGCCAGCGGGGCCCGTCCCCGTAATTCACCCCTCCACTTT.